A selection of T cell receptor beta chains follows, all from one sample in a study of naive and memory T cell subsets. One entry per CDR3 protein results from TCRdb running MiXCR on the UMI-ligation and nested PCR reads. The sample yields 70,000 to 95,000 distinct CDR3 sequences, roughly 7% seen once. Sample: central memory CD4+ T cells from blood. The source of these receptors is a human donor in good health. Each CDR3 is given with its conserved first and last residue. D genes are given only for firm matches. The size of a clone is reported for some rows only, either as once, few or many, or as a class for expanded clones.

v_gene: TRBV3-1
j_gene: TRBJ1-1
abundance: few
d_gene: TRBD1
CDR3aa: CASSQRDRGKNTEAFF
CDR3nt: TGTGCCAGCAGCCAGAGGGACAGGGGAAAAAACACTGAAGCTTTCTTT

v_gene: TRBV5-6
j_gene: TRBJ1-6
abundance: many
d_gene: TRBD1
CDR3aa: CASSSDRGNSPLHF
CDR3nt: TGTGCCAGCAGCTCAGACAGGGGTAATTCACCCCTCCACTTT

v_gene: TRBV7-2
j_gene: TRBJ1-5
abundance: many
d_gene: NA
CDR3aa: CASSLQGWQPQHF
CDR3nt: TGTGCCAGCAGCTTACAGGGCTGGCAGCCCCAGCATTTT

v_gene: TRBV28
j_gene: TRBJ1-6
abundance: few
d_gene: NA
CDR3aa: CASSLWVKGSDNSPLHF
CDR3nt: TGTGCCAGCAGTTTATGGGTGAAGGGGTCAGATAATTCACCCCTCCACTTT

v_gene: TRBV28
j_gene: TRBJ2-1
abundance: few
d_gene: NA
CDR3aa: CATTREFMGNEQFF
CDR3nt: TGTGCCACAACGAGGGAGTTCATGGGGAATGAGCAGTTCTTC

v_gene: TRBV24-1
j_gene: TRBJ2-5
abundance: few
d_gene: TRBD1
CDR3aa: CATSERTTGRNQETQYF
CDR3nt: TGTGCCACCAGTGAACGGACGACAGGGAGAAACCAAGAGACCCAGTACTTC

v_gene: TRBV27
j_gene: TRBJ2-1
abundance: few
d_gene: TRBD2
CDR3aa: CASSSASGSNEQFF
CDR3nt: TGTGCCAGCAGTTCGGCTAGCGGCTCCAATGAGCAGTTCTTC

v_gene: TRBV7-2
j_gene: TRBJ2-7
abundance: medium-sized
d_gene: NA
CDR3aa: CASSHRGGRSSYEQYF
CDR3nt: TGTGCCAGCAGCCATCGGGGCGGAAGGAGCTCCTACGAGCAGTACTTC

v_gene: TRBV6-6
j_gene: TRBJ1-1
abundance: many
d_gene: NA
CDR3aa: CASSYGQGSNTEAFF
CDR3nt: TGTGCCAGCAGTTACGGTCAGGGTTCGAACACTGAAGCTTTCTTT

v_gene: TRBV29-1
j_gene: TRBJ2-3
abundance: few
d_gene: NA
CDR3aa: CSVQYTSTDTQYF
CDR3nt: TGCAGCGTTCAATACACTAGCACAGATACGCAGTATTTT

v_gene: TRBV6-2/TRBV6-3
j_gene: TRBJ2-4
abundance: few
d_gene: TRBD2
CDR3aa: CASSYYPQGLAGTRAKNIQYF
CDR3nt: TGTGCCAGCAGTTACTACCCGCAGGGCCTAGCGGGTACTCGGGCCAAAAACATTCAGTACTTC

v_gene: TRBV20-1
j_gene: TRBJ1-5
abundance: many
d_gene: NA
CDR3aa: CSANRLQSNQPQHF
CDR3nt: TGCAGTGCTAACCGACTACAGAGCAATCAGCCCCAGCATTTT

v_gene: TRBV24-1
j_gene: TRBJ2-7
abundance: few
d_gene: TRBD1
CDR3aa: CATPDRNHEQYF
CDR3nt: TGTGCCACTCCGGACAGGAACCACGAGCAGTACTTC

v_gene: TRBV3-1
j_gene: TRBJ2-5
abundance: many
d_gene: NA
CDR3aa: CASKQSYLETQYF
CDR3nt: TGTGCCAGCAAACAGTCTTACCTAGAGACCCAGTACTTC

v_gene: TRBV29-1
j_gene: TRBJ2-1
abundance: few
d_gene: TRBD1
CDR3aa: CSTIGQGRNEQFF
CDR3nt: TGCAGCACCATAGGACAGGGGAGGAATGAGCAGTTCTTC

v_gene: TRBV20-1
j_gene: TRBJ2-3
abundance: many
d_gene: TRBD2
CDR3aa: CSAQSWTSGRATDTQYF
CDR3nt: TGCAGTGCCCAATCTTGGACTAGCGGGAGGGCCACAGATACGCAGTATTTT

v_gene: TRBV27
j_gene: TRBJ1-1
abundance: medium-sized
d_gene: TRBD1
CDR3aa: CASSWTGDTEAFF
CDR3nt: TGTGCCAGCAGCTGGACAGGGGACACTGAAGCTTTCTTT

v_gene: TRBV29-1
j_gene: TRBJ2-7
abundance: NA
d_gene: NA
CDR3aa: CSAVPDYSYEQYF
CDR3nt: TGCAGCGCCGTCCCCGACTACTCCTACGAGCAGTACTTC

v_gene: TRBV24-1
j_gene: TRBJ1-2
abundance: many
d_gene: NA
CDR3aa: CATSDGANYGYTF
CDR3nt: TGTGCCACCAGTGATGGTGCTAACTATGGCTACACCTTC

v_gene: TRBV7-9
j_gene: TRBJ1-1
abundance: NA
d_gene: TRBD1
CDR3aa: CAGENRGGNTEAFF
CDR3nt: TGTGCCGGTGAAAACAGGGGTGGGAACACTGAAGCTTTCTTT

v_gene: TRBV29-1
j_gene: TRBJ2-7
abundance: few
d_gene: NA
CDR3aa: CSVGWTENEQYF
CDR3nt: TGCAGCGTTGGATGGACAGAGAACGAGCAGTACTTC

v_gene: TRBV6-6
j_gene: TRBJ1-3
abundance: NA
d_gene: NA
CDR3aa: CASSAQVGNTIYF
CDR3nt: TGTGCCAGCAGTGCCCAGGTCGGAAACACCATATATTTT

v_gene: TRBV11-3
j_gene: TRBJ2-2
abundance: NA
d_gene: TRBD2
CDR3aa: CASSLGLAVNTGELFF
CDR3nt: TGTGCCAGCAGCTTAGGACTAGCGGTGAACACCGGGGAGCTGTTTTTT

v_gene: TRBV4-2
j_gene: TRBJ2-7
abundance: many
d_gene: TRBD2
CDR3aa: CASSQRLAGGGEQYF
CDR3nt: TGTGCCAGCAGCCAACGACTAGCGGGAGGGGGCGAGCAGTACTTC

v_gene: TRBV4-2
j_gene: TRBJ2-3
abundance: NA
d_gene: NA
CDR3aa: CASSQDIDTSSTDTQYF
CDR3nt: TGTGCCAGCAGCCAAGATATCGACACCTCCTCCACAGATACGCAGTATTTT

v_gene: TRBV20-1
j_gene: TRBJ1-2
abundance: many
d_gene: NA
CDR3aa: CSVQPTNTPSHGYTF
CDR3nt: TGCAGTGTTCAACCTACCAACACCCCTAGTCATGGCTACACCTTC

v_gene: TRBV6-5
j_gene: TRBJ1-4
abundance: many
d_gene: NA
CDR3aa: CASSPWLNEKLFF
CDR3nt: TGTGCCAGCAGTCCGTGGCTTAATGAAAAACTGTTTTTT

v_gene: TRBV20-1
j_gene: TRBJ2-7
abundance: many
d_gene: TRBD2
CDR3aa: CSGNERGRDYEQYF
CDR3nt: TGCAGTGGCAACGAGCGGGGCAGGGACTACGAGCAGTACTTC

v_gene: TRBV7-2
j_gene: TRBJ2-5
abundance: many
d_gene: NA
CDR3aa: CASSPGLSQETQYF
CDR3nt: TGTGCCAGCAGCCCAGGACTGAGCCAAGAGACCCAGTACTTC

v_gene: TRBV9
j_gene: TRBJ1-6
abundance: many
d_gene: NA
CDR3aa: CASSAPGADSPLHF
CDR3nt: TGTGCCAGCAGCGCCCCAGGCGCCGATTCACCCCTCCACTTT

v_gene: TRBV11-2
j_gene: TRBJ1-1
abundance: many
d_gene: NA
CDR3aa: CASSIQPTGTEAFF
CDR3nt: TGTGCCAGCAGCATTCAACCGACAGGCACTGAAGCTTTCTTT

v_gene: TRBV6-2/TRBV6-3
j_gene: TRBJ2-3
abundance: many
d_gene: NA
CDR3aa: CASSNPSGSADTQYF
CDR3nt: TGTGCCAGCAGTAACCCCTCGGGGTCCGCAGATACGCAGTATTTT

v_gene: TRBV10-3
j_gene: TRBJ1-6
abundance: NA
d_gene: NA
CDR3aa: CAISESPLHF
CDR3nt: TGTGCCATCAGTGAGTCACCCCTCCACTTT

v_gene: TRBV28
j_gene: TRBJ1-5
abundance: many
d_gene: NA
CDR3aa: CATQGRQSNQPQHF
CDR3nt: TGTGCCACCCAGGGACGACAGTCAAATCAGCCCCAGCATTTT

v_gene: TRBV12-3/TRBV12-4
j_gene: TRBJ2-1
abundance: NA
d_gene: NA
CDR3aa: CASSLEYGSEQFF
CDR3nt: TGTGCCAGCAGTTTAGAGTATGGGAGTGAGCAGTTCTTC

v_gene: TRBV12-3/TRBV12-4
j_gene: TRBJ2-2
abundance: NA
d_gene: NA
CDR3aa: CASSLLGPPNTGELFF
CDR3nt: TGTGCCAGCAGTTTACTCGGCCCCCCTAACACCGGGGAGCTGTTTTTT

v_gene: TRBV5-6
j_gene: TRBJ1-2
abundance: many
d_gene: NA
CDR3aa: CASSLFWASNYGYTF
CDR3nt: TGTGCCAGCAGCTTATTCTGGGCGAGTAACTATGGCTACACCTTC

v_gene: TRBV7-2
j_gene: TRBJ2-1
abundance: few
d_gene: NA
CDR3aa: CASSLIVRAGEQFF
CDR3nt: TGTGCCAGCAGCTTAATTGTCAGGGCAGGGGAGCAGTTCTTC

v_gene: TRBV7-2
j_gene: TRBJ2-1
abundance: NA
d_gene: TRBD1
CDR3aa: CASSSGQGVNEQFF
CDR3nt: TGTGCCAGCAGCTCGGGACAGGGGGTCAATGAGCAGTTCTTC

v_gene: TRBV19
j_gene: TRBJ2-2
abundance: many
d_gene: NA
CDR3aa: CASLRGKNTGELFF
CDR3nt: TGTGCCAGCTTGAGAGGGAAAAACACCGGGGAGCTGTTTTTT

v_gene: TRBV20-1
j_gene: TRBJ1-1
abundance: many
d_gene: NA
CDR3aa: CSAWRGGGANTEAFF
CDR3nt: TGCAGTGCATGGAGGGGTGGGGGGGCGAACACTGAAGCTTTCTTT

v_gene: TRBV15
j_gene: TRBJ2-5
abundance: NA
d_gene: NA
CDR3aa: CATSRDVGAETQYF
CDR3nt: TGTGCCACCAGCAGAGATGTGGGCGCGGAGACCCAGTACTTC

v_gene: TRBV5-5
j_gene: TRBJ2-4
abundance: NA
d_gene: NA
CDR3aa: CASSLEIRENIQYF
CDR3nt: TGTGCCAGCAGCTTGGAAATCAGGGAAAACATTCAGTACTTC

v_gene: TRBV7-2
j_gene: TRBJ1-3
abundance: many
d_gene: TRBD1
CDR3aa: CASSSKSRGTASSGNTIYF
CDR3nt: TGTGCCAGCAGCTCCAAAAGTCGCGGGACAGCCTCCTCTGGAAACACCATATATTTT

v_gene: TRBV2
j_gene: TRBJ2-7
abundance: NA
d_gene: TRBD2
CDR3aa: CASQGTSREQYF
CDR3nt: TGTGCCAGCCAGGGGACTAGCCGCGAGCAGTACTTC

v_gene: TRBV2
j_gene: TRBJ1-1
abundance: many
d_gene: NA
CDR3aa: CASSERQANTEAFF
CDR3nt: TGTGCCAGCAGTGAACGGCAGGCGAACACTGAAGCTTTCTTT

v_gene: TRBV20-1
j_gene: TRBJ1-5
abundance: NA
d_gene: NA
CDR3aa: CSARASGVWNQPQHF
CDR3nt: TGCAGTGCTAGGGCCTCAGGGGTTTGGAATCAGCCCCAGCATTTT

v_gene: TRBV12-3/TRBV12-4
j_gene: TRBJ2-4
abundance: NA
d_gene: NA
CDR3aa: CASSPSEVAKNIQYF
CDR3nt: TGTGCCAGCAGTCCCTCCGAGGTAGCCAAAAACATTCAGTACTTC

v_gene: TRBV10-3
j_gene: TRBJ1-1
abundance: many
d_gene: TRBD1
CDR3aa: CATVRGTGQRVNTEAFF
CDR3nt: TGTGCCACCGTCCGGGGGACAGGGCAGAGGGTGAACACTGAAGCTTTCTTT

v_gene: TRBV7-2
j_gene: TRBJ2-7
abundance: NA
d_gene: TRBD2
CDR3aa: CASSRGTSGGLGTYEQYF
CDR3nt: TGTGCCAGCAGCCGCGGGACTAGCGGGGGGCTTGGTACCTACGAGCAGTACTTC

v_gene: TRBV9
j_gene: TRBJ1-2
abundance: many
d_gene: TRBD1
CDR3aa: CASSVGGQGLASGYTF
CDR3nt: TGTGCCAGCAGCGTAGGGGGACAGGGACTAGCGTCCGGCTACACCTTC

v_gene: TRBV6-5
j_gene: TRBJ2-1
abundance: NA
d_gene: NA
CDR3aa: CASSYKWGSYNEQFF
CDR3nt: TGTGCCAGCAGCTATAAGTGGGGATCCTACAATGAGCAGTTCTTC

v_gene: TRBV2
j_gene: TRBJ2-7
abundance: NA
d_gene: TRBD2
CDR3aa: CASSGTSREQYF
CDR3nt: TGTGCCAGCAGTGGGACTAGCCGGGAGCAGTACTTC